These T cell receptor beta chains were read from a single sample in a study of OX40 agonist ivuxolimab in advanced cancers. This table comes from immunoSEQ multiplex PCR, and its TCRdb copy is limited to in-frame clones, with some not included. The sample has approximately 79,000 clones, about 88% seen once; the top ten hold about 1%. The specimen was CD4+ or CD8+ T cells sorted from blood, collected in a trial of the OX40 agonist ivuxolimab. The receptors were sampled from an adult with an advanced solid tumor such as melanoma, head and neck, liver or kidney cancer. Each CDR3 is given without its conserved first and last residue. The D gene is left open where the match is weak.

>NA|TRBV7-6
ASSLGGGEEKLF
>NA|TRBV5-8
ASSLSWGTQY
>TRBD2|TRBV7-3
ASSSGLAGVEQF
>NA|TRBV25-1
ASSERGNEQF
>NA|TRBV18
ASSPPAGYNEQF
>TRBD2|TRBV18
ASSPGGAGANVLT
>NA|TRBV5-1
ASSQQANNYGYT
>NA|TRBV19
ASEMGGHSPLH
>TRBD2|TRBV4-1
ASSPSGSIYEQY
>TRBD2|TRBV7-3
ASSFSGSPFFSTDTQY
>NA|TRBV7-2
ASSLTHDSTEAF
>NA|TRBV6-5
ASSHPEGTEAF
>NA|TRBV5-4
ASSLDRHQGGYT
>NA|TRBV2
ASWGSGNEQF
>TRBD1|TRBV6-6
ASTRAGTGEYGYT
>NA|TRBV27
ASSFQGLGNEQF